This T cell receptor beta chain was identified in a study of T cells after yellow fever vaccination. Findings and caveats of the study: Once the booster was given, most primary-vaccination clones reappeared, at about 97% for CD4 and over 70% for CD8.

The CDR3 has 13 residues. Trimming pared 1 base from V and 6 bases from J, leaving 11 bases between. CDR1 is SGHNT and CDR2 is YYREEE in the germline V gene (reference sequence). About this clonotype itself: Its antigen is still unknown.

TCRdb processed the 5' RACE reads anew with MiXCR; each CDR3 protein has one entry. The data show 400,000 or so distinct CDR3 sequences, more than 9% seen once. The source is a man in his late teens or twenties who received the YFV17D yellow fever vaccine. The specimen was PBMCs, collected on the day of the first yellow fever vaccination. The rearrangement uses TRBV5-4 and TRBJ2-7; D not certain. CDR3 sequence: CASSLQRAVEQYF. In nucleotides, the CDR3 is TGTGCCAGCAGCTTGCAAAGGGCCGTCGAGCAGTACTTC.